This T cell receptor (beta chain) is drawn from a study of identical twins. General study findings and limits: Out-of-frame alpha sequences common to twins were enriched for low generation probability.

Germline-derived CDR1 and CDR2 are MNHEY and SVGAGI. This CDR3 has 13 residues. The V gene lost 2 bases and the J gene lost 13 bases, with 15 bases spanning the gap. MiXCR was run by TCRdb on the 5' RACE reads, yielding one entry per CDR3 protein. Among hundreds of thousands of distinct CDR3 sequences listed, more than 20% were seen once. This clonotype was counted between two and nine times. Its antigen is undetermined. These data were also filed under a second study, of yellow fever vaccine responses in identical twins.

The V and J genes are TRBV6-5 and TRBJ2-1; D remains unclear. Source material: CD4+ T cells sorted from blood. This TCR derives from a woman aged 18-30 years in good health. This CDR3 is CASSYTRSAPQFF. The CDR3 nucleotides are TGTGCCAGCAGTTACACCCGATCAGCCCCTCAGTTCTTC.